What follows is one TCR beta chain and its context. Study processing details: Counts of nucleated cells, estimated from reference gene primer amplification, were obtained. The method was immunoSEQ multiplex PCR; TCRdb's version includes in-frame clones alone and lacks a portion of them. D and trimming come from the DNA, and the V and J calls and clone size come from that table. The sample has approximately 400,000 clones; more than 70% are singletons. The Seattle patients, enrolled during active infection, were followed longitudinally. The sample originates from a study of blood T cell repertoires in COVID-19. The overall study: The study drew acute and convalescent COVID-19 samples from the United States, Italy and Spain. The analysed material was cDNA or gDNA that came from T cells, B-cell-depleted T cells, or PBMCs.

The CDR3 runs to 15 residues. CDR1 and CDR2 from the germline V gene are SGHTA and FQGNSA. Trimming pared 2 bases from V and 7 bases from J, leaving 15 bases between. Material for sequencing was peripheral blood. The J gene is TRBJ1-5, the V gene TRBV7-2; a weak D match, TRBD1 (5 bases). This TCR came from a woman in her fifties or sixties with COVID-19, enrolled during active disease. CDR3 in amino acids: CASSLMGGEEQPQHF. DNA of the CDR3: TGTGCCAGCAGCTTAATGGGGGGAGAGGAGCAGCCCCAGCATTTT.